These T cell receptor beta chains were read from a single sample in a study of a mutant IDH1 vaccine in newly diagnosed glioma. The repertoire was sequenced with immunoSEQ multiplex PCR; TCRdb's copy has only in-frame clones and lacks some. Among about 33,000 clones, approximately 86% were seen once, and the ten largest hold about 4.9%. The source was PBMCs, collected from a glioma patient treated with radiotherapy, temozolomide or both. The receptors were gathered from a woman aged 40 to 50 with glioma. The CDR3 runs from the conserved cysteine through the conserved F or W. The D gene is left open where the match is weak. Size values are once, few and many counts, or a class for expanded clones, and some rows have none.

J | V | size | D | CDR3 | DNA
TRBJ1-2 | TRBV10-3 | medium-sized | TRBD1 | CAISERQGGYGYTF | TGTGCCATCAGTGAGAGACAGGGTGGCTATGGCTACACCTTC
TRBJ1-1 | TRBV6-6 | NA | TRBD1 | CASNPTGALNTEAFF | TGTGCCAGCAATCCGACAGGGGCCTTGAACACTGAAGCTTTCTTT
TRBJ1-2 | TRBV5-6 | NA | NA | CASSLVRGARGYTF | TGTGCCAGCAGCTTGGTCCGAGGGGCGCGTGGCTACACCTTC
TRBJ1-1 | TRBV29-1 | few | NA | CSVEMNTEAFF | TGCAGCGTTGAAATGAACACTGAAGCTTTCTTT
TRBJ2-5 | TRBV7-8 | NA | NA | CASSLGGPRQETQYF | TGTGCCAGCAGCTTAGGTGGACCGCGCCAAGAGACCCAGTACTTC
TRBJ1-1 | TRBV14 | NA | NA | CASSPGPRTEAFF | TGTGCCAGCAGCCCCGGGCCTCGGACTGAAGCTTTCTTT
TRBJ2-7 | TRBV6-1 | NA | TRBD2 | CASSGGRAGTYEQYF | TGTGCCAGCAGTGGGGGGAGGGCCGGGACCTACGAGCAGTACTTC
TRBJ2-5 | TRBV19 | NA | NA | CASSPTVFGDTQYF | TGTGCCAGTAGCCCAACGGTGTTCGGTGACACCCAGTACTTC
TRBJ1-2 | TRBV29-1 | NA | NA | CSVEGEYIAYGYTF | TGCAGCGTTGAAGGGGAATACATAGCCTATGGCTACACCTTC
TRBJ2-3 | TRBV10-2 | NA | TRBD2 | CASSRTSGTDTQYF | TGCGCCAGCAGTAGGACTAGCGGGACAGATACGCAGTATTTT
TRBJ2-5 | TRBV5-1 | once | NA | CASSLERGYETQYF | TGCGCCAGCAGCTTGGAAAGGGGGTATGAGACCCAGTACTTC
TRBJ1-1 | TRBV10-3 | NA | NA | CAISESPWAGSTEAFF | TGTGCCATCAGTGAGTCACCGTGGGCGGGGAGCACTGAAGCTTTCTTT
TRBJ2-7 | TRBV30 | NA | NA | CAWSEVLFYEQYF | TGTGCCTGGAGTGAGGTCTTGTTCTACGAGCAGTACTTC
TRBJ2-5 | TRBV9 | NA | TRBD2 | CASSVGGASGRARETQYF | TGTGCCAGCAGCGTAGGGGGGGCTAGCGGGAGGGCCCGGGAGACCCAGTACTTC
TRBJ1-5 | TRBV11-2 | NA | NA | CASSLDPADQPQHF | TGTGCCAGCAGCTTAGACCCCGCCGATCAGCCCCAGCATTTT
TRBJ2-3 | TRBV7-2 | NA | TRBD2 | CASSRGLAGRSTDTQYF | TGTGCCAGCAGCCGGGGACTAGCGGGACGCAGCACAGATACGCAGTATTTT
TRBJ2-3 | TRBV5-6 | once | NA | CASSAPPWGGSTDTQYF | TGTGCCAGCAGCGCTCCCCCTTGGGGAGGAAGCACAGATACGCAGTATTTT
TRBJ1-1 | TRBV19 | few | NA | CASSIGTEAFF | TGTGCCAGTAGTATAGGGACTGAAGCTTTCTTT
TRBJ2-3 | TRBV4-2 | NA | TRBD2 | CASSQDRSGGGDTQYF | TGTGCCAGCAGCCAAGACCGTAGCGGGGGGGGAGATACGCAGTATTTT
TRBJ1-1 | TRBV25-1 | once | TRBD1 | CASSVLWAGGEVNTEAFF | TGTGCCAGCAGTGTTTTGTGGGCAGGGGGGGAAGTGAACACTGAAGCTTTCTTT
TRBJ1-5 | TRBV28 | NA | TRBD1 | CASIPSPGQGLFERPQHF | TGTGCCAGCATCCCAAGTCCCGGACAGGGGCTCTTTGAACGGCCCCAGCATTTT